These 6 T cell receptor beta chains were sequenced from one sample in a study of cytomegalovirus exposure and HLA in healthy donors. 13 Jbeta primers and 60 Vbeta primers were used for the PCR. Here immunoSEQ multiplex PCR was the method, and the copy in TCRdb shows in-frame clones only, minus some. Of roughly 54,000 clones in the sample, approximately 63% were seen once. The sample taken for sequencing was PBMCs. The receptors were gathered from a woman aged 55-70 years in good health and CMV-seropositive.

This chain uses TRBV5-6 with TRBJ1-1, with D uncertain. Per germline, CDR1 SGHDT and CDR2 YYEEEE. Trimming took off 7 bases at V and 4 bases at J, with 17 bases between the two ends. The CDR3 loop spans 14 amino acids. The CDR3 DNA reads TGTGCCAGCGAAACGGGATCCTTGGTCACTGAAGCTTTCTTT. Translation: CASETGSLVTEAFF.

J is TRBJ2-4 and V is TRBV27; tentatively, D is TRBD1 (5 bases). Germline CDR1 is MNHEY and CDR2 is SMNVEV (reference sequence). V dropped 3 bases and J dropped 7 bases, with 13 bases sitting between them. The length of the CDR3 is 14 residues. CDR3 residues: CASSFLTALNIQYF. The CDR3, as DNA: TGTGCCAGCAGTTTCCTGACAGCCCTTAACATTCAGTACTTC.

The V gene is TRBV4-3, the J gene TRBJ2-7; possible D gene TRBD1, 5 bases. Trimming pared 0 bases from V and 5 bases from J, leaving 8 bases between. This CDR3 spans 13 amino acids. Per the germline V gene, CDR1 is LGHNA and CDR2 is YSLEER. The CDR3 reads CASSQEQGNEQYF. CDR3 sequence (DNA): TGCGCCAGCAGCCAAGAGCAGGGTAACGAGCAGTACTTC.

J is TRBJ2-4 and V is TRBV27; perhaps TRBD2 as D (5 bases). CDR3 length: 13 amino acids. Germline CDR1 MNHEY, CDR2 SMNVEV (reference sequence). The V and J ends lost 5 bases and 9 bases respectively, with 14 bases between them. As DNA, the CDR3 is TGTGCCAGCAGTACGAGGGCCGGTGGCATTCAGTACTTC. Translated, it gives CASSTRAGGIQYF.

The chain couples TRBV4-3 to TRBJ1-6, with D unresolved. The CDR3 extends over 14 amino acids. The ends were cut back, 0 bases at V and 9 bases at J, with 9 bases in the middle. Germline V lookup: CDR1 LGHNA, CDR2 YSLEER. As DNA, the CDR3 is TGCGCCAGCAGCCAAGATATAAAGAGTTCACCCCTCCACTTT. Its protein product is CASSQDIKSSPLHF.

The genes are TRBV15 and TRBJ2-5; D might be TRBD2 (6 bases). Trimming pared 3 bases from V and 5 bases from J, leaving 16 bases between. There are 15 residues in the CDR3. CDR1 and CDR2 from the germline V gene are LNHNV and YYDKDF (reference sequence). In DNA, the CDR3 is TGTGCCACCAGCAGTCCCCGGGGGTTTCAGGAGACCCAGTACTTC. It translates to CATSSPRGFQETQYF. The full variable domain, completed using reference TRBV15 and TRBJ2-5, is DAMVIQNPRYQVTQFGKPVTLSCSQTLNHNVMYWYQQKSSQAPKLLFHYYDKDFNNEADTPDNFQSRRPNTSFCFLDIRSPGLGDTAMYLCATSSPRGFQETQYFGPGTRLLVL.